Below, 27 T cell receptor beta chains from the same sample are listed, as sequenced in a study of shared clonotypes between healthy human individuals. Assay used: immunoSEQ multiplex PCR; TCRdb lists only in-frame clones, some missing. Among more than 1 million clones listed, around 78% were seen once. The material sequenced was memory CD4+ T cells from PBMCs. Subset described: CD45RA-negative fraction. These receptors all stem from a man between 18 and 29 years old in good health. Some clones in this sample may be carry-over from other donors' samples.

This clone has a handful of counts. This chain uses TRBV6-1 with TRBJ2-2, with 7 bases matching TRBD2. There are 15 residues in the CDR3. Germline assignment: CDR1 MNHNS and CDR2 SASEGT. V lost 1 base, J lost 5 bases, and 4 bases stayed unmatched. The CDR3 reads CASSEGGRGTGELFF. In DNA, the CDR3 is TGTGCCAGCAGTGAAGGCGGGAGAGGAACCGGGGAGCTGTTTTTT.

This clone was seen a handful of times. The chain has TRBV27 and TRBJ2-7; 7 nucleotides align to TRBD2. Trimming cost V 2 bases and J 4 bases; bases outside gene matches: 11. The V gene's germline CDR1 is MNHEY and CDR2 SMNVEV (reference sequence). The CDR3 consists of 16 residues. CDR3 nucleotide sequence: TGTGCCAGCAGTTTAGCGATTGGCAGGGAGGGGTACGAGCAGTACTTC. The encoded protein is CASSLAIGREGYEQYF.

Concerning this clone: This CDR3 is also generated by other DNA sequences in the sample. This sequence joins TRBV7-3 and TRBJ2-3; D ambiguous. This CDR3 is built from 13 residues. With 0 bases removed from V and 6 bases from J, the gap between germline ends came to 7 bases. Germline loops: CDR1 SGHTA, CDR2 FQGTGA. CDR3 in DNA: TGTGCCAGCAGCTTAACGGAATCGGATACGCAGTATTTT. Translating gives CASSLTESDTQYF.

The chain recombines TRBV28 with TRBJ1-2, with D tentatively TRBD1 (5 bases). Germline V gene data show CDR1 as MDHEN and CDR2 as SYDVKM. The length of the CDR3 is 12 residues. Trimming took off 8 bases at V and 13 bases at J, with 20 bases between the two ends. CDR3 in DNA: TGTGCCAGCGGACAAGGTACCCCCCGGTCCACCTTC. Encoded protein: CASGQGTPRSTF.

The V call is TRBV6-1, the J call TRBJ2-7, with TRBD1 identical over 8 bases. Trimming took 5 bases from V and 7 from J; bases not matched to a gene: 13. This CDR3 has 15 amino acids. The germline V gene encodes CDR1 MNHNS and CDR2 SASEGT. CDR3 coding DNA: TGTGCCAGCAGTACACGGACAGGGAGCATGGGGGAGCAGTACTTC. Its protein is CASSTRTGSMGEQYF.

The gene calls are TRBV28 and TRBJ2-3; TRBD2 might be the D (6 bases). Germline CDR1 is MDHEN and CDR2 is SYDVKM. This CDR3 contains 14 residues. Trimming took off 3 bases at V and 7 bases at J, with 14 bases between the two ends. The CDR3 coding sequence is TGTGCCAGCAGTTTCGCGGGAATTGATCATACGCAGTATTTT. This gives the protein CASSFAGIDHTQYF.

The gene calls are TRBV2 and TRBJ2-3; TRBD1 might be the D (6 bases). V was pared by 6 bases and J by 1 base, with 17 bases between. This CDR3 is built from 16 residues. The germline gives CDR1 SNHLY, CDR2 FYNNEI. Written as DNA, the CDR3 is TGTGCCAGCAGCCGACAGGACATACCTGGCACAGATACGCAGTATTTT. Its translation is CASSRQDIPGTDTQYF.

The chain combines TRBV7-9 with TRBJ2-7; 7 nucleotides agree with TRBD1. V lost 0 bases, J lost 6 bases, and 8 bases stayed unmatched. In germline, CDR1 is SEHNR, CDR2 FQNEAQ (reference sequence). The CDR3 length is 15 residues. For the CDR3, the DNA is TGTGCCAGCAGCTTAGCGCGAGACAGGGCCAGCGAGCAGTACTTC. The encoded protein is CASSLARDRASEQYF.

This clone was recorded a few times. Distinct nucleotide sequences in the sample also encode this CDR3. V and J are TRBV18 and TRBJ2-3; 9 bases align to TRBD2. With 2 bases clipped from V and 4 bases from J, the junction kept 1 base outside the gene matches. The CDR3 is 14 amino acids. Germline V gene sequence: CDR1 KGHSH, CDR2 LQKENI. The CDR3 DNA sequence: TGTGCCAGCTCACCAGCGGGAGGGGCAGATACGCAGTATTTT. Its protein is CASSPAGGADTQYF. The entire variable domain, with the rest obtained from reference TRBV18 and TRBJ2-3, is as follows: NAGVMQNPRHLVRRRGQEARLRCSPMKGHSHVYWYRQLPEEGLKFMVYLQKENIIDESGMPKERFSAEFPKEGPSILRIQQVVRGDSAAYFCASSPAGGADTQYFGPGTRLTVL.

The V gene is TRBV7-2, the J gene TRBJ2-2; no clear D. V lost 5 bases to trimming and J lost 4 bases, with 8 bases between them. The CDR3 has 13 amino acids. Looked up from germline, CDR1 is SGHTA and CDR2 is FQGNSA. CDR3 loop: CASSDRRTGELFF. For the CDR3, the DNA is TGTGCCAGCAGCGATAGGCGCACCGGGGAGCTGTTTTTT.

This clone was observed a handful of times. The V gene is TRBV28, the J gene TRBJ1-5; D is possibly TRBD1 (5 bases). The CDR3 has 12 residues. Germline V gives CDR1 MDHEN, CDR2 SYDVKM. Trimming stripped 6 bases from V and 6 bases from J, with 9 bases between. The CDR3 DNA reads TGTGCCAGCAGCCGACAGTTTCAGCCCCAGCATTTT. Translation gives CASSRQFQPQHF.

The V and J genes are TRBV5-6 and TRBJ2-3; D possibly uses TRBD1 or TRBD2 (5 bases each). Trimming shortened V by 4 bases and J by 0 bases, and 21 bases separated the two germline ends. The CDR3 totals 18 residues. Germline V CDR1 and CDR2: SGHDT, YYEEEE. Here the CDR3 reads CASSRLHSGLWSTDTQYF. The CDR3, as DNA: TGTGCCAGCAGCCGCTTACATTCGGGGCTCTGGAGCACAGATACGCAGTATTTT.

This sequence joins TRBV25-1 and TRBJ2-5; D unclear. The CDR3 is made up of 11 amino acids. The germline gives CDR1 MGHDK, CDR2 SYGVNS. V lost 4 bases and J 8 bases, leaving 8 bases between the germline ends. CDR3 sequence: CASSVSGTQYF. The CDR3 DNA sequence: TGTGCCAGCAGTGTGTCGGGTACCCAGTACTTC. Based on the CDR3 plus reference TRBV25-1 and TRBJ2-5, the full variable domain is EADIYQTPRYLVIGTGKKITLECSQTMGHDKMYWYQQDPGMELHLIHYSYGVNSTEKGDLSSESTVSRIRTEHFPLTLESARPSHTSQYLCASSVSGTQYFGPGTRLLVL.

On this clone itself: The same CDR3 is also encoded by other DNA sequences in this sample. The chain carries TRBV18 and TRBJ2-7; possible D gene TRBD2, 5 bases. Deletions cut 3 bases from V and 0 bases from J, with 9 bases between. This CDR3 contains 14 residues. Germline V gene lookup returns CDR1 KGHSH and CDR2 LQKENI. CDR3 DNA sequence: TGTGCCAGCTCACCGGGGAGTTCCTCCTACGAGCAGTACTTC. Encoded protein: CASSPGSSSYEQYF.

The chain joins TRBV7-2 to TRBJ1-2; 8 nucleotides match TRBD1. Germline V gene sequence: CDR1 SGHTA, CDR2 FQGNSA. The trim removed 2 bases at V and 1 base at J, leaving 9 bases unmatched. The CDR3 is 17 residues long. The DNA for the CDR3 is TGTGCCAGCAGCTTATCGGCTCGACAGGGGTTTAACTATGGCTACACCTTC. Its protein product is CASSLSARQGFNYGYTF.

This clone was detected only once. This chain joins TRBV7-3 and TRBJ1-1; 7 bases agree with TRBD1. CDR1 and CDR2 from the germline V gene are SGHTA and FQGTGA. The ends lost 4 bases at V and 4 bases at J; junction bases unmatched: 3. This CDR3 region has 13 residues. The CDR3 DNA is TGTGCCAGCAGCTCGGACAGGTCCACTGAAGCTTTCTTT. Protein: CASSSDRSTEAFF.

Comments on this clone: The sample has other DNA sequences that encode this CDR3 too. V usage is TRBV11-2 and J usage is TRBJ1-1; D gene uncertain. Germline values: CDR1 SGHAT, CDR2 FQNNGV. The CDR3 covers 13 residues. The V end lost 3 bases, the J end lost 1 base, and 6 bases lay between the germline ends. The CDR3 loop reads CASSFGRNTEAFF. The CDR3, as DNA: TGTGCCAGCAGCTTCGGCAGGAACACTGAAGCTTTCTTT.

The V and J genes are TRBV4-3 and TRBJ2-1; D unresolved. V dropped 1 base and J dropped 10 bases, with 17 bases sitting between them. In germline, CDR1 is LGHNA, CDR2 YSLEER. The CDR3 loop spans 15 amino acids. The CDR3, as DNA: TGCGCCAGCAGCCAAGGTTTGGCCAGCTCTCCCGAGCAGTTCTTC. Translating it yields CASSQGLASSPEQFF.

V usage is TRBV7-2 and J usage is TRBJ2-1, with 7 bases lining up with TRBD1. The V and J ends lost 5 bases and 1 base, in that order; junction bases with no gene match: 5. This CDR3 contains 15 residues. Per germline, CDR1 SGHTA and CDR2 FQGNSA. This CDR3 reads CASSQDRLSYNEQFF. The CDR3 DNA sequence: TGTGCCAGCAGCCAGGACAGGTTGTCCTACAATGAGCAGTTCTTC.

This CDR3 reads CASSLGDRHNTEAFF. CDR3 nucleotides: TGCGCCAGCAGCTTGGGTGACAGGCACAACACTGAAGCTTTCTTT. The chain joins TRBV5-1 to TRBJ1-1, with D perhaps TRBD1 (6 bases). Trimming removed 0 bases from V and 2 bases from J, with 11 bases in between. This CDR3 is 15 amino acids long. Germline lookup yields CDR1 SGHRS and CDR2 YFSETQ.

This chain links TRBV18 with TRBJ2-3; D is uncertain. Trimming took off 3 bases at V and 4 bases at J, with 8 bases between the two ends. Looked up from germline, CDR1 is KGHSH and CDR2 is LQKENI. The CDR3 has 13 residues. CDR3 in DNA: TGTGCCAGCTCACCCCCCAACGCAGATACGCAGTATTTT. It encodes CASSPPNADTQYF.

This sequence joins TRBV7-9 and TRBJ2-3, with D perhaps matching TRBD1 (6 bases). Between the trimmed V and J ends, which lost 0 bases and 2 bases, there was a span of 12 bases. Germline assignment: CDR1 SEHNR and CDR2 FQNEAQ (reference sequence). The CDR3 is 16 amino acids. In DNA, the CDR3 is TGTGCCAGCAGCTTAGCCCGACAGGCCCCCACAGATACGCAGTATTTT. It codes for CASSLARQAPTDTQYF.

The chain links TRBV11-2 to TRBJ2-5; no definite D call. Deletions cut 0 bases from V and 9 bases from J, with 14 bases between. Per the germline V gene, CDR1 is SGHAT and CDR2 is FQNNGV. This CDR3 region has 14 residues. The CDR3 region has the DNA TGTGCCAGCAGCTTAGAAGACGTACGGTTGGCCCAGTACTTC. This sequence encodes CASSLEDVRLAQYF.

The chain has TRBV5-6 and TRBJ2-1; D may match TRBD1 or TRBD2 (6 bases each). Germline CDR1 is SGHDT and CDR2 is YYEEEE. This CDR3 comprises 12 residues. Deletions cut 1 base from V and 15 bases from J, with 14 bases between. CDR3 DNA sequence: TGTGCCAGCAGCTTGAGGGGGGCAAAGCTGTTCTTC. This encodes CASSLRGAKLFF.

As to this clone: Since a much larger clone is just one base distant, this may be a read error. The J gene is TRBJ2-5, the V gene TRBV5-1; D might be TRBD1 (6 bases). Looked up from germline, CDR1 is SGHRS and CDR2 is YFSETQ. This CDR3 is built from 14 residues. The CDR3 loop reads CVSSLVGQQETQYF. The DNA for the CDR3 is TGCGTCAGCAGCTTGGTCGGACAGCAAGAGACCCAGTACTTC.

This rearrangement joins TRBV28 to TRBJ2-2; D call uncertain. Germline V gives CDR1 MDHEN, CDR2 SYDVKM. Trimming cost V 4 bases and J 9 bases, with 6 bases left between them. This CDR3 spans 11 amino acids. The DNA for the CDR3 is TGTGCCAGCAGTTGGTCTTGGGAGCTGTTTTTT. Translated, it gives CASSWSWELFF. Supplemented by reference TRBV28 and TRBJ2-2, the full variable domain reads DVKVTQSSRYLVKRTGEKVFLECVQDMDHENMFWYRQDPGLGLRLIYFSYDVKMKEKGDIPEGYSVSREKKERFSLILESASTNQTSMYLCASSWSWELFFGEGSRLTVL.

The rearrangement uses TRBV5-4 and TRBJ2-1, with D perhaps matching TRBD1 (5 bases). The CDR3 is 14 amino acids. The ends were cut back, 4 bases at V and 7 bases at J, with 15 bases in the middle. CDR1 and CDR2 from the germline V gene are SGHNT and YYREEE (reference sequence). CDR3: CASSDGAGANEQFF. CDR3 DNA sequence: TGTGCCAGCAGCGATGGGGCTGGCGCGAATGAGCAGTTCTTC.